This TCR beta chain is drawn from a study of brain T cells in children with intractable seizures. General study results and limits: Clones missing pre-surgery may reflect undersampling of that blood sample. Only CDR3 sequence similarity suggested viral specificity, without known HCMV serostatus.

Germline V gene data show CDR1 as MDHEN and CDR2 as SYDVKM. V was clipped by 6 bases and J by 4 bases; unmatched bases: 11. The CDR3 runs 15 residues. With respect to this clone: Its target is unknown.

The time point is: blood from clinic visit 5 months post-surgery; TSC patient then seizure free. Only cases whose brain tissue showed the highest T cell transcript signatures were sequenced. Sequenced by immunoSEQ multiplex PCR; TCRdb stores in-frame clones only, minus some. The sample lists around 340,000 clones, about 93% occurring once. The chain has TRBV28 and TRBJ1-1, with TRBD1 identical over 7 bases. The receptor was derived from a boy less than two years old with tuberous sclerosis and intractable seizures. Sequences were derived from peripheral blood, sampled around 5 months after surgery. The CDR3 nucleotides read TGTGCCAGCAGAATTACAGGGGAGAGGGCCACTGAAGCTTTCTTT. Amino acids: CASRITGERATEAFF.